The sample holds many counts of the clone carrying this T cell receptor beta chain. Its matching antigen is unknown. The data stem from a study of Graves' ophthalmopathy and Graves' hyperthyroidism. Findings of the study overall: For separating ophthalmopathy from stable hyperthyroidism, a 13-signature model gave around 86% sensitivity and 80% to 84% specificity. Ophthalmopathy progression prediction by the model yielded a sensitivity of about 68% and a specificity of just over 72%.

The study amplified TCR beta CDR3 regions using RNA transcripts. HTBI-primed RT-PCR formed the first round, and a multiplex PCR formed the second. TCRdb re-called the multiplex PCR reads with MiXCR, one entry per CDR3 protein. The sample records 210,000 or so distinct CDR3 sequences, roughly 27% being singletons. CDR1 and CDR2 from the germline V gene are MDHEN and SYDVKM. This CDR3 has 15 amino acids. The ends were cut back, 6 bases at V and 1 base at J, with 12 bases in the middle. The specimen was peripheral blood. The origin of this receptor is a man over 45 with Graves' ophthalmopathy. The V call is TRBV28, the J call TRBJ2-2; D is perhaps TRBD2 (5 bases). CDR3 nucleotide sequence: TGTGCCAGCAGCCCCGGACGGGGGAACACCGGGGAGCTGTTTTTT. Its translation is CASSPGRGNTGELFF. Combining the CDR3 with reference TRBV28 and TRBJ2-2 gives the whole variable domain DVKVTQSSRYLVKRTGEKVFLECVQDMDHENMFWYRQDPGLGLRLIYFSYDVKMKEKGDIPEGYSVSREKKERFSLILESASTNQTSMYLCASSPGRGNTGELFFGEGSRLTVL.